The 15 T cell receptor beta chains presented below share a single source sample, sequenced in a study of blood T cell repertoires in COVID-19 (TCRdb year 2020). To prepare the library, the immunoSEQ multiplex PCR assay was applied. TCRdb holds this immuneACCESS table with in-frame rearrangements only. Some clones are missing; in checked studies, unresolved V genes explain under half, and the rest has no known cause. Here the sample has some 150,000 clones; less than 85% occur a single time. Roughly 8.3% of the sample rests with the top ten. The material sequenced was peripheral blood. All receptors come from an elderly woman in a cohort sampled during active or convalescent COVID-19.

A few counts support this clone. The chain uses TRBV7-9 and TRBJ1-2, with TRBD1 matching 9 bases. J lost 5 bases, V lost 1 base, and 5 bases had no gene match. CDR1 and CDR2 from the germline V gene are SEHNR and FQNEAQ (reference sequence). The CDR3 is made up of 15 amino acids. CDR3 amino acids: CASSLGDRVQYGYTF. Written as DNA, the CDR3 is TGTGCCAGCAGCTTAGGGGACAGGGTGCAATATGGCTACACCTTC.

The V call is TRBV12-3 or TRBV12-4, the J call TRBJ2-7; a weak D match, TRBD1 (5 bases). This CDR3 comprises 13 residues. V was trimmed by 5 bases and J by 2 bases, leaving 10 bases between them. CDR3 sequence reads: CASSRGQTYEQYV. The CDR3 DNA follows: TGTGCCAGCAGTCGTGGACAAACCTACGAGCAGTACGTC.

The chain links TRBV28 to TRBJ2-1; tentative D call: TRBD2 (6 bases). CDR1 is MDHEN and CDR2 is SYDVKM in the germline V gene. Trimming left V 2 bases short and J 9 bases short, with 8 bases between. CDR3 length equals 12 residues. CDR3: CASSLGGGEQFF. The CDR3 DNA follows: TGTGCCAGCAGTTTAGGGGGAGGTGAGCAGTTCTTC. Together with reference TRBV28 and TRBJ2-1, the CDR3 gives the full variable domain: DVKVTQSSRYLVKRTGEKVFLECVQDMDHENMFWYRQDPGLGLRLIYFSYDVKMKEKGDIPEGYSVSREKKERFSLILESASTNQTSMYLCASSLGGGEQFFGPGTRLTVL.

The table lists this clone with a few counts. The gene calls are TRBV4-2 and TRBJ1-1, with D unresolved. This CDR3 region has 14 residues. The germline V gene encodes CDR1 LGHNA and CDR2 YNFKEQ. V was pared by 0 bases and J by 5 bases, with 10 bases between. This CDR3 reads CASSQDRGRTEAFF. CDR3 coding DNA: TGTGCCAGCAGCCAAGATCGGGGTAGGACTGAAGCTTTCTTT.

The V call is TRBV7-2, the J call TRBJ1-1; D is undetermined. Trimming took 3 bases from V and 1 from J, leaving 9 bases between them. There are 14 residues in the CDR3. CDR1 is SGHTA and CDR2 is FQGNSA in the germline V gene. CDR3 in amino acids: CASSFGVGNTEAFF. The CDR3 DNA reads TGTGCCAGCAGCTTCGGGGTAGGGAACACTGAAGCTTTCTTT.

This clone appeared once. J is TRBJ1-6 and V is TRBV5-1; D possibly corresponds to TRBD1 (6 bases). CDR3 length equals 14 residues. The V and J ends lost 6 bases and 8 bases respectively, with 15 bases between them. Germline V gives CDR1 SGHRS, CDR2 YFSETQ. The CDR3 loop is CASKFIQGDSPLHF. DNA for the CDR3: TGCGCCAGCAAGTTTATACAGGGTGATTCACCCCTCCACTTT.

J is TRBJ2-3 and V is TRBV12-3 or TRBV12-4; no clear D. The V and J ends lost 2 bases and 6 bases respectively, with 6 bases between them. The CDR3 has 12 amino acids. The chain's CDR3 is CASSLSSDTQYF. The CDR3 region has the DNA TGTGCCAGCAGTTTATCGTCCGATACGCAGTATTTT.

The V gene is TRBV7-3, the J gene TRBJ1-2; D gene unclear. CDR1 is SGHTA, CDR2 FQGTGA, per germline. There are 14 residues in the CDR3. Trimming cost V 2 bases and J 7 bases, with 14 bases left between them. The CDR3 DNA is TGTGCCAGCAGCTTATCGGAGGGTTTGGGTGGCTACACCTTC. Its protein product is CASSLSEGLGGYTF.

In this sample, this clone turned up a few times. J is TRBJ1-6 and V is TRBV15, with a weak D call TRBD1 (5 bases). Trimming cost V 0 bases and J 9 bases, with 12 bases left between them. From germline, CDR1 is LNHNV and CDR2 YYDKDF (reference sequence). This CDR3 region has 15 residues. The chain's CDR3 is CATSRDRGGSSPLHF. The CDR3 DNA sequence: TGTGCCACCAGCAGAGATCGCGGGGGTAGTTCACCCCTCCACTTT.

The V call is TRBV15, the J call TRBJ2-1, with 10 nucleotides matching TRBD2. Germline CDR1 is LNHNV and CDR2 is YYDKDF (reference sequence). The CDR3 totals 18 residues. J was trimmed by 12 bases and V by 0 bases; bases with no gene match: 17. CDR3 DNA: TGTGCCACCAGCAGAGATTTGAGTGGAGCTAGCGGGGGTGGAGGGCAGTTCTTC. Protein sequence: CATSRDLSGASGGGGQFF.

The chain employs TRBV2 and TRBJ1-2, with D possibly matching TRBD1 (6 bases). The CDR3 sequence is 14 residues long. Germline CDR1 SNHLY, CDR2 FYNNEI. V was trimmed by 2 bases and J by 5 bases, leaving 12 bases between them. The CDR3 here is CASSEQGLGYGYTF. The CDR3, as DNA: TGTGCCAGCAGTGAACAGGGGCTGGGGTATGGCTACACCTTC.

J is TRBJ2-7 and V is TRBV6-2 or TRBV6-3, with D maybe TRBD1 (6 bases). The germline V and J ends were trimmed by 4 bases and 1 base, with 11 bases remaining between them. The V gene's germline CDR1 is MNHEY and CDR2 SVGEGT. CDR3 length equals 14 residues. This chain's CDR3 is CASSSLQGSYEQYV. CDR3 in DNA: TGTGCCAGCAGTTCCTTACAGGGATCCTACGAGCAGTACGTC.

This chain links TRBV7-2 with TRBJ2-6, with D possibly matching TRBD1 (5 bases). V was cut by 11 bases and J by 1 base, with 15 bases left in between. The CDR3 extends over 15 amino acids. CDR1 SGHTA and CDR2 FQGNSA come from the germline V gene. CDR3 loop: CALARDFSGANVLTF. The CDR3 bases are TGTGCCTTGGCCAGGGATTTTTCTGGGGCCAACGTCCTGACTTTC.

V and J are TRBV7-2 and TRBJ1-6; 10 bases align to TRBD1. Germline V lookup: CDR1 SGHTA, CDR2 FQGNSA. The CDR3 totals 12 residues. CDR3 amino acids: CASGTGVSPLHF. The CDR3 region has the DNA TGTGCAAGCGGGACAGGGGTTTCACCCCTCCACTTT.

The chain carries TRBV4-3 and TRBJ1-3; D is undetermined. V was shortened by 5 bases and J by 0 bases, with 8 bases between the two germline ends. From germline, CDR1 is LGHNA and CDR2 YSLEER. The CDR3 sequence is 14 residues long. The DNA for the CDR3 is TGCGCCAGCAGCTCAGGCGACTCTGGAAACACCATATATTTT. Translating it yields CASSSGDSGNTIYF.